This TCR beta chain was profiled in a study of cytomegalovirus exposure and HLA in healthy donors. Looking at the study overall: Previous work identified 120 million or so unique TCR beta sequences from roughly 180 million T cells.

The primer mix had 60 Vbeta and 13 Jbeta primers. Measured with immunoSEQ multiplex PCR; TCRdb has only the in-frame clones, and not every one. The sample has under 150,000 clones, approximately 10% seen once. CDR3 length: 14 amino acids. V dropped 1 base and J dropped 6 bases, with 12 bases sitting between them. The germline V gene encodes CDR1 SNHLY and CDR2 FYNNEI. The chain employs TRBV2 and TRBJ1-2; D is possibly TRBD1 (5 bases). The source material was PBMCs. This TCR came from a woman in her 40s in good health and CMV-seropositive. CDR3 protein: CASSEVAGWDGYTF. Here the CDR3 DNA reads TGTGCCAGCAGTGAAGTGGCAGGGTGGGATGGCTACACCTTC. Variable domain in full (rest from reference TRBV2 and TRBJ1-2): EPEVTQTPSHQVTQMGQEVILRCVPISNHLYFYWYRQILGQKVEFLVSFYNNEISEKSEIFDDQFSVERPDGSNFTLKIRSTKLEDSAMYFCASSEVAGWDGYTFGSGTRLTVV.